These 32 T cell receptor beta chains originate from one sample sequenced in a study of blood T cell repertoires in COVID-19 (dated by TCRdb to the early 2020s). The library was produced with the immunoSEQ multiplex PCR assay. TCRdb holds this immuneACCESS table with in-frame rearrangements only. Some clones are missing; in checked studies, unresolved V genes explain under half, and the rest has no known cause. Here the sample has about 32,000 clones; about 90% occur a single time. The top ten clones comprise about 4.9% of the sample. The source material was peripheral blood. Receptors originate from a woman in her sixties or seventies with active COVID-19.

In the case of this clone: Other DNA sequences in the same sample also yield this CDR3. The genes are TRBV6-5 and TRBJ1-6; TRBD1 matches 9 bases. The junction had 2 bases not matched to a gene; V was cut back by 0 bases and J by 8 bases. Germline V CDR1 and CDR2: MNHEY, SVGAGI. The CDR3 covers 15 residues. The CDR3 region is CASSYSRTGDSPLHF. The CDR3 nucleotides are TGTGCCAGCAGTTACTCAAGGACAGGGGATTCACCCCTCCACTTT.

CDR3 amino acids: CASSGGGSYYQPQHF. The CDR3 DNA follows: TGTGCCAGCAGTGGCGGTGGCAGTTACTATCAGCCCCAGCATTTT. The chain employs TRBV2 and TRBJ1-5; D is undetermined. The CDR3 totals 15 residues. Germline CDR1 is SNHLY and CDR2 is FYNNEI. Trimming took 4 bases from V and 5 from J, leaving 15 bases between them.

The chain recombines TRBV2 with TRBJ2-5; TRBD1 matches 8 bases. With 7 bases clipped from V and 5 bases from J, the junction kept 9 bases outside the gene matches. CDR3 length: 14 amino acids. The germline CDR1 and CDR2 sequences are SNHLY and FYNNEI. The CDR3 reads CASNGQGGKETQYF. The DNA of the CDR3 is TGTGCCAGCAACGGACAGGGCGGGAAGGAGACCCAGTACTTC. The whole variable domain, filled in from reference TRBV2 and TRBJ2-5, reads EPEVTQTPSHQVTQMGQEVILRCVPISNHLYFYWYRQILGQKVEFLVSFYNNEISEKSEIFDDQFSVERPDGSNFTLKIRSTKLEDSAMYFCASNGQGGKETQYFGPGTRLLVL.

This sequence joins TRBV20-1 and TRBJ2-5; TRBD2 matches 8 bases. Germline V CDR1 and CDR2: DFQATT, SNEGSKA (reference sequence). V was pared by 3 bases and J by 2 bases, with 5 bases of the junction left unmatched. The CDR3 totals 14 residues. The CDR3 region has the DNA TGCAGTGCTAGTACGGGGGGGAAGCAAGAGACCCAGTACTTC. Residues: CSASTGGKQETQYF.

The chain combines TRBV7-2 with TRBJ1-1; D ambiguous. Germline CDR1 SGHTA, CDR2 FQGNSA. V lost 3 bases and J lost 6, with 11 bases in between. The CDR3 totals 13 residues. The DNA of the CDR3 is TGTGCCAGCAGCTTCGCAAACGCAGCTGAAGCTTTCTTT. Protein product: CASSFANAAEAFF. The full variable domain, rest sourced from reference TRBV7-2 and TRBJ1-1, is GAGVSQSPSNKVTEKGKDVELRCDPISGHTALYWYRQSLGQGLEFLIYFQGNSAPDKSGLPSDRFSAERTGGSVSTLTIQRTQQEDSAVYLCASSFANAAEAFFGQGTRLTVV.

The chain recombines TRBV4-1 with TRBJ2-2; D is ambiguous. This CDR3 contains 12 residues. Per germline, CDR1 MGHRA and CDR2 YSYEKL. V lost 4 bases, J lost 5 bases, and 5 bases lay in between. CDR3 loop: CASSPGTGELFF. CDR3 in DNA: TGCGCCAGCAGCCCCGGGACCGGGGAGCTGTTTTTT.

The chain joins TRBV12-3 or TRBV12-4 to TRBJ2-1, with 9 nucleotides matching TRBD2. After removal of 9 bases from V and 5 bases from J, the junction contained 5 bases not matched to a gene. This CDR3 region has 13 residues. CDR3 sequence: CASRLAANNEQFF. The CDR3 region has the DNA TGTGCCAGTAGACTAGCGGCAAACAATGAGCAGTTCTTC.

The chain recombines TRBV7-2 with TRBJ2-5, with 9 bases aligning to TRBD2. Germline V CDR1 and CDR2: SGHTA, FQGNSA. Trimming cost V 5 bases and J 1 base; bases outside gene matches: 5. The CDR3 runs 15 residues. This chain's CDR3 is CASSHRRGGQETQYF. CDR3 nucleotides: TGTGCCAGCAGCCACAGGCGGGGGGGCCAAGAGACCCAGTACTTC.

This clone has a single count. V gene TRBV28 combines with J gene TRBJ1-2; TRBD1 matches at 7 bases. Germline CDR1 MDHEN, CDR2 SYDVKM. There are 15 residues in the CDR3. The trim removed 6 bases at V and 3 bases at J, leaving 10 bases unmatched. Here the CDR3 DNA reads TGTGCCAGCAGCCCAACGAGGGGGCGCGACTATGGCTACACCTTC. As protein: CASSPTRGRDYGYTF.

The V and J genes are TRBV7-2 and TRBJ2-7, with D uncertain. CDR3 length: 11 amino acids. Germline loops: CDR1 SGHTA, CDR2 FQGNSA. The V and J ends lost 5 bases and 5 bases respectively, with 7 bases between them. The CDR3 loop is CASSLSHEQYF. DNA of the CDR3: TGTGCCAGCAGCCTATCACACGAGCAGTACTTC.

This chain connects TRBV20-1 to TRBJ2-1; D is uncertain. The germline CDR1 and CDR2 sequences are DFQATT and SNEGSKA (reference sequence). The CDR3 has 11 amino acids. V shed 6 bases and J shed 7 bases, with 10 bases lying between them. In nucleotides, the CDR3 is TGCAGTGCCACCAAGCGAAATGAGCAGTTCTTC. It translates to CSATKRNEQFF.

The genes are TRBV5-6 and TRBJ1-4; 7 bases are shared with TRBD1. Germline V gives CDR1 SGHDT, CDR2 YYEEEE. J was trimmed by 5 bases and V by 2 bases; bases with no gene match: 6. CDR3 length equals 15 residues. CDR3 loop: CASSFRQGRNEKLFF. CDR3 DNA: TGTGCCAGCAGCTTTCGACAGGGTAGAAATGAAAAACTGTTTTTT. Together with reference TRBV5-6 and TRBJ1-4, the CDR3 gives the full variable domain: DAGVTQSPTHLIKTRGQQVTLRCSPKSGHDTVSWYQQALGQGPQFIFQYYEEEERQRGNFPDRFSGHQFPNYSSELNVNALLLGDSALYLCASSFRQGRNEKLFFGSGTQLSVL.

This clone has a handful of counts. The CDR3 sequence is CASGLDPVGANTGELFF. CDR3 nucleotide sequence: TGTGCTAGTGGTTTGGACCCTGTCGGGGCGAACACCGGGGAGCTGTTTTTT. The chain is built from TRBV12-5 and TRBJ2-2, with a tentative D call TRBD2 (5 bases). The germline V and J ends were trimmed by 1 base and 0 bases, with 12 bases remaining between them. This CDR3 has 17 residues. Germline V gene sequence: CDR1 LGHNT, CDR2 FRNRAP.

This CDR3 reads CATIPRGQGYYGYTF. As DNA, the CDR3 is TGTGCCACCATCCCCCGGGGACAGGGGTACTATGGCTACACCTTC. This chain uses TRBV6-2 or TRBV6-3 with TRBJ1-2; TRBD1 matches at 10 bases. CDR1 MNHEY and CDR2 SVGEGT come from the germline V gene. The CDR3 consists of 15 residues. V shed 10 bases and J 3 bases; nucleotides not matched to a gene: 11.

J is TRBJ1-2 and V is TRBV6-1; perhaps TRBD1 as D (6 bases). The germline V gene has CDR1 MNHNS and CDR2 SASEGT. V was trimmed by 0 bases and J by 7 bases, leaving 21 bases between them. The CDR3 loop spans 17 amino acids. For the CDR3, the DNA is TGTGCCAGCAGTGAAGCCTATGCCTCCGACAGGCAGGGTGGCTACACCTTC. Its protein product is CASSEAYASDRQGGYTF.

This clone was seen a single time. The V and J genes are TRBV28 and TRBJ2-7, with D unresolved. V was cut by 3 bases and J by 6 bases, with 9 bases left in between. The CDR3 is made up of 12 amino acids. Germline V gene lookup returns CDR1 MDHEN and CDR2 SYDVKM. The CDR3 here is CASSFRTREQYF. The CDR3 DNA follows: TGTGCCAGCAGTTTCCGTACTCGCGAGCAGTACTTC. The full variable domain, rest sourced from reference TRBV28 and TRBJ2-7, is DVKVTQSSRYLVKRTGEKVFLECVQDMDHENMFWYRQDPGLGLRLIYFSYDVKMKEKGDIPEGYSVSREKKERFSLILESASTNQTSMYLCASSFRTREQYFGPGTRLTVT.

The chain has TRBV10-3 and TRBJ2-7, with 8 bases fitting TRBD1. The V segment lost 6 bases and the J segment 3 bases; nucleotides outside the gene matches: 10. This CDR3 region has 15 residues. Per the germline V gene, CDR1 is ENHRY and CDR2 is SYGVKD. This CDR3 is CAISSDRGDFYEQYF. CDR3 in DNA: TGTGCCATCAGCAGTGACAGGGGCGATTTCTACGAGCAGTACTTC.

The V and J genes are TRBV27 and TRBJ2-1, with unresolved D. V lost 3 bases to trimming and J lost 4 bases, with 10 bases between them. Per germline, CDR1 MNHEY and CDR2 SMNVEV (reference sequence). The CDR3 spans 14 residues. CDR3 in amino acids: CASSLSPVYNEQFF. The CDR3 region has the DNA TGTGCCAGCAGTTTGTCACCGGTTTACAATGAGCAGTTCTTC.

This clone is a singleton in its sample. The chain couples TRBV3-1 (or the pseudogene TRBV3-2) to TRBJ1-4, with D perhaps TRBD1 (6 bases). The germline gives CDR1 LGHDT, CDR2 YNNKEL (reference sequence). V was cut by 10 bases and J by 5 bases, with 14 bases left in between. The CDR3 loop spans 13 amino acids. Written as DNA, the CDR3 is TGTGCCACCGGCGACAGGCGGAATGAAAAACTGTTTTTT. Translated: CATGDRRNEKLFF.

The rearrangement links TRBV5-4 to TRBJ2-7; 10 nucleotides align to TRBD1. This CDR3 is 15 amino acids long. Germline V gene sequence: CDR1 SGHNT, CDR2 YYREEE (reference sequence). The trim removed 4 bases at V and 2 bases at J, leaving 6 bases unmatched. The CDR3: CASSDGQGGTYEQYF. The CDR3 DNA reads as TGTGCCAGCAGCGACGGACAGGGGGGAACCTACGAGCAGTACTTC.

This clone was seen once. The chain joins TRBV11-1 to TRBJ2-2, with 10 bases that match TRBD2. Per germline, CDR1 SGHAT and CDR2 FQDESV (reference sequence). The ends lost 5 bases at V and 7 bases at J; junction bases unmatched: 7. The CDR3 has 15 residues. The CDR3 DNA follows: TGTGCCAGCAGCCCGCGAGCGGGGGGGCGCGGGGAGCTGTTTTTT. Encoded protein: CASSPRAGGRGELFF. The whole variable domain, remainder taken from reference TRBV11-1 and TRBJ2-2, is EAEVAQSPRYKITEKSQAVAFWCDPISGHATLYWYRQILGQGPELLVQFQDESVVDDSQLPKDRFSAERLKGVDSTLKIQPAELGDSAMYLCASSPRAGGRGELFFGEGSRLTVL.

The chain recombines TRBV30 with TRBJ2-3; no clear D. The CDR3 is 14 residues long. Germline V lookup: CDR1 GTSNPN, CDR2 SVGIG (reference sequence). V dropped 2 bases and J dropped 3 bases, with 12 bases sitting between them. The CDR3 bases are TGTGCCTGGAGTCCCCCCGTAGCAACAGATACGCAGTATTTT. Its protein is CAWSPPVATDTQYF.

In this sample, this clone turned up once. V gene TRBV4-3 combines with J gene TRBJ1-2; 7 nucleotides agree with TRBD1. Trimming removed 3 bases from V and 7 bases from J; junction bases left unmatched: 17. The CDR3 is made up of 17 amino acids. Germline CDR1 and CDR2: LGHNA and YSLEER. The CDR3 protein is CASSHSAAGRQGGGYTF. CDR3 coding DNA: TGCGCCAGCAGCCACTCGGCCGCGGGACGACAGGGCGGTGGCTACACCTTC.

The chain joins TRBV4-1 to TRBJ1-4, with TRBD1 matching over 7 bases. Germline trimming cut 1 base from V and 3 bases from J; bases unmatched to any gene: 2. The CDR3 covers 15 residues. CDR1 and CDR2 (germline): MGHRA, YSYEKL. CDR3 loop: CASSQGQGSNEKLFF. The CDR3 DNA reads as TGCGCCAGCAGCCAAGGACAGGGTTCTAATGAAAAACTGTTTTTT.

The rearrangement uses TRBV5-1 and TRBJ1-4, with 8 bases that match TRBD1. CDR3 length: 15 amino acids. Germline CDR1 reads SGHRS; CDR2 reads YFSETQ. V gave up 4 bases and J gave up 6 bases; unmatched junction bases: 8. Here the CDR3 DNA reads TGCGCCAGCAGCCCCGGACAGGGAGGGCATGAAAAACTGTTTTTT. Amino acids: CASSPGQGGHEKLFF.

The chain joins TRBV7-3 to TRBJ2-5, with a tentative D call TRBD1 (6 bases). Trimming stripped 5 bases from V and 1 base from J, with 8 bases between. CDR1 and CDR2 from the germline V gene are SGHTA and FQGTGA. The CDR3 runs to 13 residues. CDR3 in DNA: TGTGCCAGCAGCAGGGACATCCAAGAGACCCAGTACTTC. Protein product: CASSRDIQETQYF.

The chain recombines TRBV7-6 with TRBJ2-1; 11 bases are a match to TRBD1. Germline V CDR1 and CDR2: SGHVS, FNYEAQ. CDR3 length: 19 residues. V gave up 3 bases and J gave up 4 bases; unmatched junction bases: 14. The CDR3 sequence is CASSFPGQGANRAYNEQFF. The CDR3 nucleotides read TGTGCCAGCAGCTTTCCAGGACAGGGGGCGAATCGAGCTTACAATGAGCAGTTCTTC.

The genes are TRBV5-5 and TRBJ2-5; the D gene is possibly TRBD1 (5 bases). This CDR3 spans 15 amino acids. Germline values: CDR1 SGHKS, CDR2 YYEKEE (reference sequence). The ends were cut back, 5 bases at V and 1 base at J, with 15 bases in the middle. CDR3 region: CASRTEVGIQETQYF. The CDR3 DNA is TGTGCCAGCAGGACAGAAGTGGGCATCCAAGAGACCCAGTACTTC.

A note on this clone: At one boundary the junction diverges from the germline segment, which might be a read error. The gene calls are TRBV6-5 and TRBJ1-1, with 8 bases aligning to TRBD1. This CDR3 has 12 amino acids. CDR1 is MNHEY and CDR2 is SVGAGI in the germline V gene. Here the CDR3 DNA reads TGTGCCAGCACCCTGACAGGGGCCAACCCCCATTTT. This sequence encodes CASTLTGANPHF.

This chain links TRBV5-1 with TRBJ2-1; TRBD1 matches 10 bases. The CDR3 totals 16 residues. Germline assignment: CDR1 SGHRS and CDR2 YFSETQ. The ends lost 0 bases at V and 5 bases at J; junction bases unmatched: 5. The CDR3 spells CASSLGTGTGDNEQFF. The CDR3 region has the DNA TGCGCCAGCAGCTTGGGTACCGGGACAGGGGACAATGAGCAGTTCTTC.

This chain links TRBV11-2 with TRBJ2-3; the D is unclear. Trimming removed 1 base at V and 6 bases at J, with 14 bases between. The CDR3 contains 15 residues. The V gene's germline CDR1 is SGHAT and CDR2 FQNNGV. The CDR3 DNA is TGTGCCAGCAGCTTAGCGCTTGGGCCTTGGGATACGCAGTATTTT. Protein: CASSLALGPWDTQYF.

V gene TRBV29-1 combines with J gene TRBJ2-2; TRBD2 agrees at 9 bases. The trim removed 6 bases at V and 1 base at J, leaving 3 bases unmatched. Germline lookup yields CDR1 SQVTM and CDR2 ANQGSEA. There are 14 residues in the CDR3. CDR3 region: CSVGTSLNTGELFF. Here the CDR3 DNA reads TGCAGCGTGGGGACTAGCTTGAACACCGGGGAGCTGTTTTTT.